The present T cell receptor (beta chain) was sequenced within a study of T cell changes during pregnancy in multiple sclerosis. Germline V lookup: CDR1 GTSNPN, CDR2 SVGIG (reference sequence). Trimming took 0 bases from V and 10 from J; bases not matched to a gene: 8. The CDR3 totals 13 residues. Profiling relied on immunoSEQ multiplex PCR, and the TCRdb table lists in-frame clones only, not all of them. The profile covers over 30,000 clones, with 92% appearing a single time and 0.75% to 0.85% taken by the ten largest. The rearrangement links TRBV30 to TRBJ1-2; 7 nucleotides align to TRBD1. Source: CD4+ T cells from peripheral blood mononuclear cells, taken in the third trimester of pregnancy. The TCR comes from a female donor with multiple sclerosis, enrolled in a pregnancy study. CDR3 loop: CAWSVLETGTYTF. In DNA, the CDR3 is TGTGCCTGGAGTGTACTCGAGACAGGGACCTACACCTTC.